Shown below are 25 T cell receptor beta chains from a single sample sequenced in a study of HIV-infected patients and healthy controls. About 500 ng RNA was reverse transcribed with alpha and beta constant-region primers. Alpha and beta chain libraries were made separately by chain-specific third strand synthesis with multiplexing indices. TCRdb reprocessed the 5' RACE reads with MiXCR, giving one entry per CDR3 protein. The sample consists of 10,000 to 12,000 distinct CDR3 sequences, over 7% of them appearing once. Whole blood was used without fractionation, so all unsorted peripheral T cells were included. Material for sequencing was blood. The receptors stem from an adult in good health.

This clonotype was seen a few times. The chain carries TRBV5-4 and TRBJ2-1; D possibly uses TRBD1 or TRBD2 (6 bases each). Trimming removed 1 base from V and 10 bases from J, with 9 bases in between. Looked up from germline, CDR1 is SGHNT and CDR2 is YYREEE (reference sequence). This CDR3 is built from 12 residues. The CDR3 nucleotides are TGTGCCAGCAGCTTGTTAGGGGGGGAGCAGTTCTTC. Translated, it gives CASSLLGGEQFF.

This clonotype showed up just a few times. The chain employs TRBV6-2 or TRBV6-3 and TRBJ2-1; tentative D call: TRBD2 (6 bases). Trimming removed 0 bases at V and 6 bases at J, with 15 bases between. The CDR3 spans 16 residues. Germline-derived CDR1 and CDR2 are MNHEY and SVGEGT. The CDR3 sequence: CASSYSTSGRVNEQFF. The CDR3 region has the DNA TGTGCCAGCAGTTACTCGACCAGCGGGCGCGTCAATGAGCAGTTCTTC.

By proportion, this clonotype is medium-sized. This chain joins TRBV12-3 or TRBV12-4 and TRBJ2-5; D is unclear. V lost 6 bases, J lost 2 bases, and 4 bases lay in between. CDR3 length: 11 residues. CDR3 coding DNA: TGTGCCAGCAGACATCAAGAGACCCAGTACTTC. It yields the protein CASRHQETQYF.

This clonotype is judged medium-sized. The CDR3 sequence: CASSVEDSSYNEQFF. CDR3 nucleotides: TGTGCCAGCAGCGTAGAGGACAGCTCCTACAATGAGCAGTTCTTC. J is TRBJ2-1 and V is TRBV9, with D possibly being TRBD1 (6 bases). Germline-derived CDR1 and CDR2 are SGDLS and YYNGEE. Trimming removed 0 bases at V and 0 bases at J, with 7 bases between. This CDR3 has 15 residues.

By share of the sample, this clonotype is medium-sized. This chain uses TRBV7-8 with TRBJ2-5; the D gene is possibly TRBD2 (6 bases). Trimming removed 7 bases at V and 4 bases at J, with 25 bases between. From germline, CDR1 is SGHVS and CDR2 FQNEAQ. The CDR3 is 17 residues long. Written as DNA, the CDR3 is TGTGCCAGCACCCAGCGAGGCGGGGAGCCGGCTCGAGAGACCCAGTACTTC. It codes for CASTQRGGEPARETQYF.

This clonotype was seen ten or more times. The chain is built from TRBV19 and TRBJ2-4; D may be TRBD1 (5 bases). The CDR3 length is 14 residues. Germline V CDR1 and CDR2: LNHDA, SQIVND (reference sequence). Trimming shortened V by 6 bases and J by 3 bases, and 12 bases separated the two germline ends. CDR3 DNA: TGTGCCAGTAGCAACCAGGGTAGCAAAAACATTCAGTACTTC. This translates into CASSNQGSKNIQYF.

The chain links TRBV20-1 to TRBJ2-3; D unresolved. CDR1 and CDR2 (germline): DFQATT, SNEGSKA (reference sequence). The CDR3 contains 13 residues. The ends were cut back, 3 bases at V and 3 bases at J, with 10 bases in the middle. This CDR3 reads CSASPEWTDTQYF. Here the CDR3 DNA reads TGCAGTGCTAGCCCGGAGTGGACAGATACGCAGTATTTT.

By frequency in the sample, this clonotype is medium-sized. The chain has TRBV4-3 and TRBJ2-6; TRBD2 is a possible D gene (5 bases). V lost 6 bases to trimming and J lost 4 bases, with 16 bases between them. Per germline, CDR1 LGHNA and CDR2 YSLEER. The CDR3 is 16 amino acids. The CDR3 bases are TGCGCCAGCAGTCAGGTCGGCGGGTTCGGGGCCAACGTCCTGACTTTC. It translates to CASSQVGGFGANVLTF.

This clonotype occurred a few times. The chain combines TRBV5-1 with TRBJ1-1; D ambiguous. The CDR3 is made up of 17 amino acids. V lost 4 bases to trimming and J lost 0 bases, with 19 bases between them. Germline V CDR1 and CDR2: SGHRS, YFSETQ. The CDR3 protein is CASSREVNSVMNTEAFF. CDR3 in DNA: TGCGCCAGCAGCCGAGAGGTTAACAGCGTCATGAACACTGAAGCTTTCTTT.

This clonotype is medium-sized within its sample. This chain links TRBV7-6 with TRBJ2-5; D unresolved. The CDR3 is 15 residues long. CDR1 and CDR2 (germline): SGHVS, FNYEAQ. The V gene lost 3 bases and the J gene lost 4 bases, with 15 bases spanning the gap. The DNA for the CDR3 is TGTGCCAGCAGCTTTCGTCCAGGATCGAGAGAGACCCAGTACTTC. Amino acids: CASSFRPGSRETQYF.

This clonotype has a handful of counts. This chain links TRBV10-2 with TRBJ2-7, with a weak D call TRBD2 (7 bases). V dropped 7 bases and J dropped 1 base, with 11 bases sitting between them. Germline V gene data show CDR1 as WSHSY and CDR2 as SAAADI. The CDR3 runs to 13 residues. The CDR3 DNA follows: TGCGCCAGCATAGGGGGGGAATCCTACGAGCAGTACTTC. It is translated as CASIGGESYEQYF.

In the case of this clonotype: Relative to the germline gene, one junction end is altered; a read error may explain this. The CDR3 sequence is CASSPPTWYEQYF. The CDR3 bases are TGTGCCAGCAGTCCGCCGACCTGGTACGAACAGTACTTC. V usage is TRBV12-3 or TRBV12-4 and J usage is TRBJ2-7; the D is unclear. This CDR3 is built from 13 residues.

By share of the sample, this clonotype is medium-sized. The chain is built from TRBV18 and TRBJ1-1, with a weak D call TRBD1 (6 bases). Germline CDR1 KGHSH, CDR2 LQKENI. The CDR3 is 16 residues long. Trimming pared 4 bases from V and 5 bases from J, leaving 20 bases between. CDR3: CASSLRQAQGGTEAFF. The CDR3, as DNA: TGTGCCAGCTCACTGAGACAGGCTCAAGGGGGGACTGAAGCTTTCTTT.

This clonotype was counted many times. This chain connects TRBV3-1 to TRBJ2-5; 8 bases are shared with TRBD2. Per germline, CDR1 LGHDT and CDR2 YNNKEL (reference sequence). The CDR3 runs to 14 residues. The V segment lost 0 bases and the J segment 3 bases; nucleotides outside the gene matches: 0. For the CDR3, the DNA is TGTGCCAGCAGCCAAGAACTAGCGGAAGAGACCCAGTACTTC. Amino acids: CASSQELAEETQYF.

The J gene is TRBJ2-5, the V gene TRBV10-2, with D possibly matching TRBD2 (5 bases). Trimming removed 2 bases from V and 5 bases from J, with 9 bases in between. This CDR3 is built from 13 residues. Germline V gives CDR1 WSHSY, CDR2 SAAADI. This chain's CDR3 is CASSEPSSETQYF. CDR3 nucleotides: TGCGCCAGCAGTGAGCCTAGCAGTGAGACCCAGTACTTC.

This clonotype was picked up many times. The rearrangement uses TRBV7-2 and TRBJ2-6, with D unresolved. CDR1 and CDR2 (germline): SGHTA, FQGNSA. The CDR3 length is 13 residues. The V end was cut by 6 bases, the J end by 0 bases, with 3 bases between. Here the CDR3 reads CASRDSGANVLTF. The CDR3 DNA reads TGTGCCAGCAGAGACTCTGGGGCCAACGTCCTGACTTTC.

There are many counts of this clonotype. This chain uses TRBV20-1 with TRBJ2-3; possibly TRBD2 for D (6 bases). The germline V and J ends were trimmed by 4 bases and 4 bases, with 15 bases remaining between them. The CDR3 extends over 14 amino acids. Looked up from germline, CDR1 is DFQATT and CDR2 is SNEGSKA (reference sequence). The CDR3 region is CSANGDSLADTQYF. The DNA of the CDR3 is TGCAGTGCTAATGGGGACTCCCTGGCAGATACGCAGTATTTT.

In its sample, this clonotype is medium-sized. The chain combines TRBV29-1 with TRBJ2-3, with D maybe TRBD2 (7 bases). This CDR3 has 14 residues. Per germline, CDR1 SQVTM and CDR2 ANQGSEA. The V gene lost 1 base and the J gene lost 6 bases, with 14 bases spanning the gap. For the CDR3, the DNA is TGCAGCGTTGAAGTGGGGGGGCCTGGCGATACGCAGTATTTT. It translates to CSVEVGGPGDTQYF.

The chain joins TRBV9 to TRBJ2-5, with D possibly being TRBD2 (5 bases). CDR3 length equals 14 residues. Germline CDR1 and CDR2: SGDLS and YYNGEE. Trimming shortened V by 4 bases and J by 5 bases, and 15 bases separated the two germline ends. The CDR3 protein is CASSLSGGSETQYF. In DNA, the CDR3 is TGTGCCAGCAGCCTCTCCGGAGGCTCGGAGACCCAGTACTTC.

By its share, this clonotype is medium-sized (0.01 to 0.1%). This chain uses TRBV9 with TRBJ2-1, with 8 bases aligning to TRBD1. This CDR3 comprises 20 residues. The V and J ends lost 4 bases and 0 bases, in that order; junction bases with no gene match: 18. Looked up from germline, CDR1 is SGDLS and CDR2 is YYNGEE. In DNA, the CDR3 is TGTGCCAGCAGCACCCCCAACGACATACAGGGGGGAAGCTCCTACAATGAGCAGTTCTTC. Its protein is CASSTPNDIQGGSSYNEQFF.

This clonotype appeared many times. The CDR3 bases are TGCAGCACTGTGACAGGGCAGGAGCAGTACTTC. Protein: CSTVTGQEQYF. The chain combines TRBV29-1 with TRBJ2-7; TRBD1 matches at 7 bases. Trimming removed 8 bases from V and 7 bases from J; junction bases left unmatched: 8. CDR3 length equals 11 residues. Germline V CDR1 and CDR2: SQVTM, ANQGSEA.

This clonotype was recorded at least ten times. This chain joins TRBV15 and TRBJ2-1, with D perhaps TRBD2 (6 bases). The length of the CDR3 is 17 residues. Trimming shortened V by 0 bases and J by 0 bases, and 12 bases separated the two germline ends. CDR1 and CDR2 (germline): LNHNV, YYDKDF (reference sequence). CDR3 amino acids: CATSRDFAGLSYNEQFF. CDR3 sequence (DNA): TGTGCCACCAGCAGAGATTTCGCGGGACTCTCCTACAATGAGCAGTTCTTC.

This clonotype was seen repeatedly, ten times or more. The chain is built from TRBV3-1 and TRBJ1-3; 8 bases map to TRBD1. This CDR3 spans 15 amino acids. CDR1 and CDR2 from the germline V gene are LGHDT and YNNKEL (reference sequence). After removal of 3 bases from V and 4 bases from J, the junction contained 5 bases not matched to a gene. CDR3 protein: CASSHFGQGGNTIYF. The CDR3, as DNA: TGTGCCAGCAGCCATTTTGGACAGGGAGGAAACACCATATATTTT. Variable domain in full (rest from reference TRBV3-1 and TRBJ1-3): DTAVSQTPKYLVTQMGNDKSIKCEQNLGHDTMYWYKQDSKKFLKIMFSYNNKELIINETVPNRFSPKSPDKAHLNLHINSLELGDSAVYFCASSHFGQGGNTIYFGEGSWLTVV.

This clonotype was seen only a few times. This sequence joins TRBV12-3 or TRBV12-4 and TRBJ2-2; D might be TRBD2 (6 bases). V was pared by 3 bases and J by 5 bases, with 13 bases between. The CDR3 length is 15 residues. CDR3 bases: TGTGCCAGCAGTTTCGGGGGAGCGGGTACCGGGGAGCTGTTTTTT. Translation gives CASSFGGAGTGELFF.

This clonotype has a handful of counts. The CDR3 DNA sequence: TGTGCCAGCAGCCAGCCCTCCACGGGGCAGTACTTC. This sequence encodes CASSQPSTGQYF. The chain is built from TRBV7-2 and TRBJ2-5; tentative D call: TRBD2 (5 bases). The CDR3 is 12 amino acids. The ends were cut back, 5 bases at V and 11 bases at J, with 15 bases in the middle. The germline V gene encodes CDR1 SGHTA and CDR2 FQGNSA.